This is a list of T cell receptor beta chains from one sample in a study of PD-1 blockade in mismatch repair-deficient tumors. Profiling relied on immunoSEQ multiplex PCR, and the TCRdb table lists in-frame clones only, not all of them. Altogether over 75,000 clones are present, over 75% being singletons, with the ten largest covering around 2.6%. This specimen was peripheral blood, taken 12 weeks after starting pembrolizumab. Receptors originate from an adult with mismatch repair-deficient cancer. Both conserved end residues are part of each CDR3. Fields, in order: V gene, clone size, J gene, D gene, CDR3 DNA, CDR3 protein. D genes are given only for firm matches. Size tells how often a clone was seen (once, few, many) or the class of an expanded clone, and some rows leave it out.

v_call: TRBV5-1
clone_size: -
j_call: TRBJ1-2
d_call: -
cdr3_nt: TGCGCCAGCAGCTTCGATGGGACCGGACGGTGGGGCTACACCTTC
cdr3_aa: CASSFDGTGRWGYTF

v_call: TRBV11-2
clone_size: -
j_call: TRBJ2-2
d_call: -
cdr3_nt: TGTGCCAGCCTACTAGCTCCCGACACCGGGGAGCTGTTTTTT
cdr3_aa: CASLLAPDTGELFF

v_call: TRBV27
clone_size: -
j_call: TRBJ1-2
d_call: -
cdr3_nt: TGTGCCAGCAGTGGATCGTGGGTAGCTAACTATGGCTACACCTTC
cdr3_aa: CASSGSWVANYGYTF

v_call: TRBV28
clone_size: -
j_call: TRBJ2-6
d_call: -
cdr3_nt: TGTGCCAGCAGTTTAAGGCCCTACACAGGGTCTGGGGCCAACGTCCTGACTTTC
cdr3_aa: CASSLRPYTGSGANVLTF

v_call: TRBV5-1
clone_size: -
j_call: TRBJ2-2
d_call: -
cdr3_nt: TGCGCCAGCACGGGGCAGACCTACACCGGGGAGCTGTTTTTT
cdr3_aa: CASTGQTYTGELFF

v_call: TRBV15
clone_size: -
j_call: TRBJ2-7
d_call: -
cdr3_nt: TGTGCCACCAGCAAAGTAAGGGACTCATGGAACGAGCAGTACTTC
cdr3_aa: CATSKVRDSWNEQYF

v_call: TRBV5-6
clone_size: -
j_call: TRBJ2-1
d_call: -
cdr3_nt: TGTGCCAGCAGCTTGGATGGACTTAGCTCCTACAATGAGCAGTTCTTC
cdr3_aa: CASSLDGLSSYNEQFF

v_call: TRBV6-1
clone_size: -
j_call: TRBJ2-7
d_call: -
cdr3_nt: TGTGCCAGCAGTGAAATAGGACTAAGGGGGCCCGAGCAGTACTTC
cdr3_aa: CASSEIGLRGPEQYF

v_call: TRBV6-6
clone_size: -
j_call: TRBJ1-6
d_call: -
cdr3_nt: TGTGCCAGCAGTAACGGACAGCGAGCACCCCTCCACTTT
cdr3_aa: CASSNGQRAPLHF

v_call: TRBV10-3
clone_size: once
j_call: TRBJ2-1
d_call: TRBD2
cdr3_nt: TGTGCCATCAGTGAGTCGGGCAGACTAGCGGGAAGCAATGAGCAGTTCTTC
cdr3_aa: CAISESGRLAGSNEQFF

v_call: TRBV2
clone_size: -
j_call: TRBJ2-1
d_call: TRBD2
cdr3_nt: TGTGCCAGCAGTCCCCGACTAGCGGACTCCTACAATGAGCAGTTCTTC
cdr3_aa: CASSPRLADSYNEQFF

v_call: TRBV7-2
clone_size: -
j_call: TRBJ2-1
d_call: TRBD2
cdr3_nt: TGTGCCAGCAGCTCAAAACTAGCGAGCAATGAGCAGTTCTTC
cdr3_aa: CASSSKLASNEQFF

v_call: TRBV19
clone_size: -
j_call: TRBJ1-2
d_call: -
cdr3_nt: TGTGCCAGTAGTTTTGGCTCATTCTATGGCTACACCTTC
cdr3_aa: CASSFGSFYGYTF

v_call: TRBV4-3
clone_size: -
j_call: TRBJ2-1
d_call: -
cdr3_nt: TGCGCCAGCAGCCAGGACAGACAGAATGAGCAGTTCTTC
cdr3_aa: CASSQDRQNEQFF

v_call: TRBV19
clone_size: -
j_call: TRBJ1-2
d_call: -
cdr3_nt: TGTGCCAGTAGAATGGGGTTTGGCTACACCTTC
cdr3_aa: CASRMGFGYTF

v_call: TRBV28
clone_size: -
j_call: TRBJ2-5
d_call: TRBD1
cdr3_nt: TGTGCCAGCAGCTGGGACAGGCAGTACTTC
cdr3_aa: CASSWDRQYF

v_call: TRBV9
clone_size: -
j_call: TRBJ1-2
d_call: TRBD1
cdr3_nt: TGTGCCAGCAGCGTTTCCGGGACAGGGGGCCGGGGGAATGCAGCTAACTATGGCTACACCTTC
cdr3_aa: CASSVSGTGGRGNAANYGYTF

v_call: TRBV19
clone_size: -
j_call: TRBJ2-7
d_call: -
cdr3_nt: TGTGCCAGTAGCCGGGACATTGGTACCTACGAGCAGTACTTC
cdr3_aa: CASSRDIGTYEQYF

v_call: TRBV7-9
clone_size: -
j_call: TRBJ2-2
d_call: -
cdr3_nt: TGTGCCAGCAGCCCCCCCCGGGTGGGCAGCTCGAACACCGGGGAGCTGTTTTTT
cdr3_aa: CASSPPRVGSSNTGELFF

v_call: TRBV18
clone_size: -
j_call: TRBJ1-1
d_call: -
cdr3_nt: TGTGCCAGCTCACGAGAGGGGACTATGAACACTGAAGCTTTCTTT
cdr3_aa: CASSREGTMNTEAFF

v_call: TRBV5-8
clone_size: -
j_call: TRBJ1-5
d_call: -
cdr3_nt: TGTGCCAGCAGCTTGAGGTATCAGCCCCAGCATTTT
cdr3_aa: CASSLRYQPQHF

v_call: TRBV7-9
clone_size: -
j_call: TRBJ2-7
d_call: TRBD1
cdr3_nt: TGTGCCAGCAGCCTGTGGACAGGGGACGAGCAGTACTTC
cdr3_aa: CASSLWTGDEQYF

v_call: TRBV30
clone_size: few
j_call: TRBJ1-2
d_call: -
cdr3_nt: TGTGCCTGTACAGGGACCGTCGTTAACTATGGCTACACCTTC
cdr3_aa: CACTGTVVNYGYTF

v_call: TRBV9
clone_size: -
j_call: TRBJ2-1
d_call: TRBD2
cdr3_nt: TGTGCCAGCAGCCCCCGCGGCAGCGGGGGGGAGTATGAGCAGTTCTTC
cdr3_aa: CASSPRGSGGEYEQFF

v_call: TRBV5-6
clone_size: -
j_call: TRBJ1-1
d_call: -
cdr3_nt: TGTGCCAGCAGCCTCACCTTGACTGAAGCTTTCTTT
cdr3_aa: CASSLTLTEAFF

v_call: TRBV5-4
clone_size: -
j_call: TRBJ2-7
d_call: TRBD2
cdr3_nt: TGTGCCAGCAGCCTGCCGGTAGCGGGGGTCTCCTACGAGCAGTACTTC
cdr3_aa: CASSLPVAGVSYEQYF

v_call: TRBV27
clone_size: few
j_call: TRBJ2-7
d_call: -
cdr3_nt: TGTGCCAGCAGTTTGTCGGCAGGGCTCCACGAGCAGTACTTC
cdr3_aa: CASSLSAGLHEQYF

v_call: TRBV5-1
clone_size: -
j_call: TRBJ1-1
d_call: -
cdr3_nt: TGCGCCAGCAGCTTGGATGGAGATATGAACACTGAAGCTTTCTTT
cdr3_aa: CASSLDGDMNTEAFF

v_call: TRBV9
clone_size: -
j_call: TRBJ2-5
d_call: -
cdr3_nt: TGTGCCAGCAGCGTCAGGGATTCTGAGACCCAGTACTTC
cdr3_aa: CASSVRDSETQYF

v_call: TRBV10-3
clone_size: few
j_call: TRBJ2-1
d_call: TRBD2
cdr3_nt: TGTGCCATCAGCGGCCGACTAGCGGGAGATAATGAGCAGTTCTTC
cdr3_aa: CAISGRLAGDNEQFF

v_call: TRBV11-3
clone_size: once
j_call: TRBJ2-3
d_call: -
cdr3_nt: TGTGCCAGCAGTCGGGACGGCTCCACAGATACGCAGTATTTT
cdr3_aa: CASSRDGSTDTQYF

v_call: TRBV5-1
clone_size: once
j_call: TRBJ2-2
d_call: -
cdr3_nt: TGCGCCAGCAGCGCGGACAGCTTGAACACCGGGGAGCTGTTTTTT
cdr3_aa: CASSADSLNTGELFF

v_call: TRBV27
clone_size: -
j_call: TRBJ2-5
d_call: -
cdr3_nt: TGTGCCAGCCTCTTACAATTACAAGAGACCCAGTACTTC
cdr3_aa: CASLLQLQETQYF

v_call: TRBV10-3
clone_size: -
j_call: TRBJ2-1
d_call: TRBD2
cdr3_nt: TGTGCCACCCGGGACTCCCGGGAGGTAGATGAGCAGTTCTTC
cdr3_aa: CATRDSREVDEQFF

v_call: TRBV18
clone_size: -
j_call: TRBJ2-7
d_call: TRBD1
cdr3_nt: TGTGCCAGCTCCCGCTCGGGACAGGGGGCAGTGGGGTCCTACGAGCAGTACTTC
cdr3_aa: CASSRSGQGAVGSYEQYF

v_call: TRBV5-4
clone_size: once
j_call: TRBJ2-7
d_call: -
cdr3_nt: TGTGCCAGCAGCCGGAGGGGGCGGGGCCTCTACGAGCAGTACTTC
cdr3_aa: CASSRRGRGLYEQYF

v_call: TRBV27
clone_size: few
j_call: TRBJ2-1
d_call: -
cdr3_nt: TGTGCCAGCAGTTATCAAAAACGTGATGAGCAGTTCTTC
cdr3_aa: CASSYQKRDEQFF

v_call: TRBV29-1
clone_size: -
j_call: TRBJ2-3
d_call: -
cdr3_nt: TGCAGCGTTGAAGATCTCGCGGAACTCACAGATACGCAGTATTTT
cdr3_aa: CSVEDLAELTDTQYF

v_call: TRBV5-6
clone_size: -
j_call: TRBJ2-3
d_call: -
cdr3_nt: TGTGCCAGCAGCTTCCCTCCGGGAGAGAGAACAGATACGCAGTATTTT
cdr3_aa: CASSFPPGERTDTQYF

v_call: TRBV5-1
clone_size: -
j_call: TRBJ2-2
d_call: -
cdr3_nt: TGCGCCAGCAGCTTGGCGGGTCCCGGGGAGCTGTTTTTT
cdr3_aa: CASSLAGPGELFF

v_call: TRBV5-6
clone_size: -
j_call: TRBJ2-1
d_call: -
cdr3_nt: TGTGCCAGCAGTCGGGGATACAGCTCCTACAATGAGCAGTTCTTC
cdr3_aa: CASSRGYSSYNEQFF

v_call: TRBV6-6
clone_size: -
j_call: TRBJ2-5
d_call: TRBD2
cdr3_nt: TGTGCCAGCAGTTTGGGTAGCGGGCTTCGGGAGACCCAGTACTTC
cdr3_aa: CASSLGSGLRETQYF

v_call: TRBV5-1
clone_size: once
j_call: TRBJ1-3
d_call: -
cdr3_nt: TGCGCCAGCAGCTTTTTGACCGAAGGAAACACCATATATTTT
cdr3_aa: CASSFLTEGNTIYF

v_call: TRBV28
clone_size: -
j_call: TRBJ2-1
d_call: TRBD2
cdr3_nt: TGTGCCAGCAGTTCTCTAGCGGGAGGGCCCGATGAGCAGTTCTTC
cdr3_aa: CASSSLAGGPDEQFF

v_call: TRBV5-5
clone_size: -
j_call: TRBJ1-2
d_call: -
cdr3_nt: TGTGCCAGCAGTCCGATAGAGGGAACCTCTTCTGGCTACACCTTC
cdr3_aa: CASSPIEGTSSGYTF

v_call: TRBV5-1
clone_size: -
j_call: TRBJ2-1
d_call: TRBD2
cdr3_nt: TGCGCCAGCAGCCTGGGGGGGGCTAGCGGGAGGGCCGGTGATGAGCAGTTCTTC
cdr3_aa: CASSLGGASGRAGDEQFF

v_call: TRBV2
clone_size: -
j_call: TRBJ2-2
d_call: -
cdr3_nt: TGTGCCAGCAACTACGACGTTAACACCGGGGAGCTGTTTTTT
cdr3_aa: CASNYDVNTGELFF

v_call: TRBV12-5
clone_size: -
j_call: TRBJ2-7
d_call: TRBD2
cdr3_nt: TGTGCTAGTGGTTTCAATCTAGCGGGAGTCGACGAGCAGTACTTC
cdr3_aa: CASGFNLAGVDEQYF

v_call: TRBV11-2
clone_size: -
j_call: TRBJ2-1
d_call: TRBD1
cdr3_nt: TGTGCCAGCAGCTCCAGCGACGGACAGGGGGATTGGAATGAGCAGTTCTTC
cdr3_aa: CASSSSDGQGDWNEQFF

v_call: TRBV19
clone_size: -
j_call: TRBJ1-2
d_call: TRBD1
cdr3_nt: TGTGCCAGTAGTCCCCTAGGGACAGGGCTTGGCTACACCTTC
cdr3_aa: CASSPLGTGLGYTF

v_call: TRBV7-2
clone_size: -
j_call: TRBJ2-7
d_call: TRBD1
cdr3_nt: TGTGCCAGCAGCCCCCCGGGACAGGGCTACGAGCAGTACTTC
cdr3_aa: CASSPPGQGYEQYF

v_call: TRBV4-3
clone_size: -
j_call: TRBJ1-2
d_call: -
cdr3_nt: TGCGCCAGCAGCCAAACACAGGATTTTCGCTATGGCTACACCTTC
cdr3_aa: CASSQTQDFRYGYTF

v_call: TRBV7-2
clone_size: -
j_call: TRBJ2-5
d_call: TRBD1
cdr3_nt: TGTGCCAGCAGATCCCCGCGACAGGGGAAAGAGACCCAGTACTTC
cdr3_aa: CASRSPRQGKETQYF

v_call: TRBV9
clone_size: once
j_call: TRBJ2-5
d_call: -
cdr3_nt: TGTGCCAGCAGCGTCCAGGGCGGAGAGACCCAGTACTTC
cdr3_aa: CASSVQGGETQYF

v_call: TRBV9
clone_size: -
j_call: TRBJ2-7
d_call: TRBD2
cdr3_nt: TGTGCCAGCAGCGTATGGCGGGAGAATACCGACGAGCAGTACTTC
cdr3_aa: CASSVWRENTDEQYF

v_call: TRBV27
clone_size: -
j_call: TRBJ1-2
d_call: TRBD1
cdr3_nt: TGTGCCAGCCGTGGGCAGGGGGCTGGGTATGGCTACACCTTC
cdr3_aa: CASRGQGAGYGYTF

v_call: TRBV19
clone_size: once
j_call: TRBJ2-1
d_call: -
cdr3_nt: TGTGCCAGTAATCCGGGAGTAGGTAATGAGCAGTTCTTC
cdr3_aa: CASNPGVGNEQFF

v_call: TRBV11-3
clone_size: once
j_call: TRBJ2-5
d_call: -
cdr3_nt: TGTGCCAGCAGCTTAGCCGAGAGGATCGGAGAGACCCAGTACTTC
cdr3_aa: CASSLAERIGETQYF

v_call: TRBV28
clone_size: -
j_call: TRBJ2-2
d_call: TRBD2
cdr3_nt: TGTGCCAGCAGAACTAGCGGGGCGAACACCGGGGAGCTGTTTTTT
cdr3_aa: CASRTSGANTGELFF

v_call: TRBV5-4
clone_size: -
j_call: TRBJ2-7
d_call: -
cdr3_nt: TGTGCCAGCAGCGCTAGCAGGCCCCCCTACGAGCAGTACTTC
cdr3_aa: CASSASRPPYEQYF